Below, 19 T cell receptor beta chains from the same sample are listed, as sequenced in a study of shared clonotypes between healthy human individuals. Some clones are missing from TCRdb's copy, which holds only in-frame ones; the method was immunoSEQ multiplex PCR. This sample has about 1 million clones; more than 60% occur once, and the top ten carry roughly 1.5%. Material: memory CD4+ T cells sorted from blood. Specified subset: CD45RA-negative fraction. All receptors come from a man younger than 30 in good health.

The chain is built from TRBV7-3 and TRBJ2-2, with D perhaps TRBD2 (7 bases). Trimming removed 5 bases from V and 4 bases from J, with 17 bases in between. The CDR3 runs to 16 residues. CDR1 and CDR2 (germline): SGHTA, FQGTGA. The CDR3 DNA reads as TGTGCCAGCAGCCCAACGGGGGGCCAGGTCACCGGGGAGCTGTTTTTT. Encoded protein: CASSPTGGQVTGELFF.

The rearrangement uses TRBV2 and TRBJ2-1; 9 bases are a match to TRBD2. Germline V CDR1 and CDR2: SNHLY, FYNNEI. Trimming at V came to 7 bases and at J to 7 bases, leaving 8 bases not matched to a gene. The CDR3 is 14 amino acids. The CDR3 region is CASKDGLAGNEQFF. CDR3 DNA sequence: TGTGCCAGCAAAGACGGGCTAGCGGGGAATGAGCAGTTCTTC.

The CDR3 DNA reads as TGTGCCAGCTCAAGAGGGGTTTCCAATGAGCAGTTCTTC. Its translation is CASSRGVSNEQFF. V is TRBV18 and J is TRBJ2-1; either TRBD1 or TRBD2 may fit D (5 bases each). Trimming pared 5 bases from V and 6 bases from J, leaving 11 bases between. The CDR3 spans 13 residues. The V gene's germline CDR1 is KGHSH and CDR2 LQKENI.

This clone occurred once. The V call is TRBV5-1, the J call TRBJ1-1, with 9 bases that match TRBD1. The CDR3 covers 13 residues. The V and J ends lost 4 bases and 5 bases, in that order; junction bases with no gene match: 3. Germline V CDR1 and CDR2: SGHRS, YFSETQ. This CDR3 reads CASSPGQGTEAFF. CDR3 coding DNA: TGCGCCAGCAGCCCCGGACAGGGGACTGAAGCTTTCTTT.

Only one count was recorded for this clone. The chain couples TRBV2 to TRBJ1-5; D is ambiguous. The CDR3 has 13 amino acids. Trimming removed 10 bases at V and 5 bases at J, with 15 bases between. CDR1 and CDR2 (germline): SNHLY, FYNNEI. This CDR3 reads CATATMMDQPQHF. CDR3 coding DNA: TGTGCCACAGCAACAATGATGGATCAGCCCCAGCATTTT.

The gene calls are TRBV6-1 and TRBJ1-5; D ambiguous. Per germline, CDR1 MNHNS and CDR2 SASEGT. The CDR3 loop spans 13 amino acids. V gave up 5 bases and J gave up 0 bases, with 5 bases separating them. CDR3 sequence (DNA): TGTGCCAGCAGTTCCAATAGCAATCAGCCCCAGCATTTT. This encodes CASSSNSNQPQHF.

The rearrangement uses TRBV7-3 and TRBJ2-7; 9 bases match TRBD1. V shed 3 bases, J shed 6 bases, and the junction held 3 bases outside the gene matches. The length of the CDR3 is 13 residues. CDR1 and CDR2 from the germline V gene are SGHTA and FQGTGA. The CDR3 DNA is TGTGCCAGCAGCTTCGGGACAGGGTTCGAGCAGTACTTC. The encoded protein is CASSFGTGFEQYF.

The chain uses TRBV5-1 and TRBJ2-7; 9 nucleotides line up with TRBD1. Germline V CDR1 and CDR2: SGHRS, YFSETQ. This CDR3 comprises 17 residues. Germline trimming cut 3 bases from V and 0 bases from J; bases unmatched to any gene: 10. The CDR3, as DNA: TGCGCCAGCAGCTCGGGGGTCGGGACAGGGAGCTCCTACGAGCAGTACTTC. The encoded protein is CASSSGVGTGSSYEQYF.

The CDR3 DNA sequence: TGCGCCAGCAGCCAAGCCGGGACTAGCGAGGGAGATACGCAGTATTTT. It specifies CASSQAGTSEGDTQYF. The chain is built from TRBV4-1 and TRBJ2-3, with 10 bases identical to TRBD2. Per the germline V gene, CDR1 is MGHRA and CDR2 is YSYEKL. This CDR3 spans 16 amino acids. V dropped 1 base and J dropped 5; count of bases not matched to a gene: 6.

V and J are TRBV4-3 and TRBJ2-2; 7 bases are a match to TRBD1. The V gene end was trimmed by 0 bases and the J gene end by 5 bases; junction bases not matched to a gene: 12. There are 18 residues in the CDR3. Germline values: CDR1 LGHNA, CDR2 YSLEER. DNA for the CDR3: TGCGCCAGCAGCCAAGAGCCCCTAAGGGGGCAGGGAACCGGGGAGCTGTTTTTT. It translates to CASSQEPLRGQGTGELFF.

This chain links TRBV7-8 with TRBJ2-7; possibly TRBD1 or TRBD2 for D (5 bases each). The length of the CDR3 is 13 residues. V was trimmed by 1 base and J by 5 bases, leaving 9 bases between them. Germline CDR1 is SGHVS and CDR2 is FQNEAQ. In DNA, the CDR3 is TGTGCCAGCAGCTTAGGGGGACGAGACGAGCAGTACTTC. Translated, it gives CASSLGGRDEQYF.

This sequence joins TRBV19 and TRBJ2-7; 9 bases are a match to TRBD2. This CDR3 comprises 15 residues. V lost 4 bases, J lost 3 bases, and 7 bases stayed unmatched. Germline V lookup: CDR1 LNHDA, CDR2 SQIVND (reference sequence). The CDR3 protein is CASSTGTSSLYEQYF. The CDR3 DNA reads as TGTGCCAGTAGTACAGGGACTAGCTCCCTCTACGAGCAGTACTTC.

This clone is a singleton in its sample. This chain connects TRBV7-4 to TRBJ1-1; D not certain. Between the trimmed V and J ends, which lost 4 bases and 2 bases, there was a span of 20 bases. The CDR3 has 17 amino acids. CDR1 is SGHVT, CDR2 SQSDAQ, per germline. The CDR3 here is CASSSNPIRTANTEAFF. The CDR3 DNA reads as TGTGCCAGCAGCTCTAACCCGATAAGGACTGCCAACACTGAAGCTTTCTTT.

The chain has TRBV27 and TRBJ2-1, with TRBD1 identical over 10 bases. The CDR3 totals 16 residues. The germline gives CDR1 MNHEY, CDR2 SMNVEV (reference sequence). After removal of 4 bases from V and 9 bases from J, the junction contained 12 bases not matched to a gene. This CDR3 is CASSSAGTGVIGEQFF. As DNA, the CDR3 is TGTGCCAGCAGTTCCGCCGGGACAGGGGTGATCGGTGAGCAGTTCTTC.

This clone has a handful of counts. The DNA for the CDR3 is TGTGCCAGCAGCTTCGAGCGTACGCAGTATTTT. Protein: CASSFERTQYF. This sequence joins TRBV7-2 and TRBJ2-3; D gene ambiguous. CDR1 is SGHTA, CDR2 FQGNSA, per germline. This CDR3 is 11 amino acids long. Between the trimmed V and J ends, which lost 3 bases and 8 bases, there was a span of 6 bases.

This rearrangement joins TRBV27 to TRBJ1-2, with D tentatively TRBD1 (6 bases). Germline V gene data show CDR1 as MNHEY and CDR2 as SMNVEV (reference sequence). The V and J ends lost 8 bases and 0 bases respectively, with 13 bases between them. The CDR3 is made up of 14 amino acids. CDR3 in amino acids: CASARTDSNYGYTF. In DNA, the CDR3 is TGTGCCAGCGCTCGGACAGACTCTAACTATGGCTACACCTTC.

The chain links TRBV11-3 to TRBJ2-5; D possibly uses TRBD1 or TRBD2 (7 bases each). The CDR3 runs 14 residues. Germline CDR1 reads SGHNT; CDR2 reads YENEEA. The V and J ends lost 5 bases and 2 bases respectively, with 12 bases between them. The CDR3 DNA is TGTGCCAGCAGCCAGGGGGGGTTACAAGAGACCCAGTACTTC. As protein: CASSQGGLQETQYF. Looking up the rest from reference TRBV11-3 and TRBJ2-5 gives the full variable domain: EAGVVQSPRYKIIEKKQPVAFWCNPISGHNTLYWYLQNLGQGPELLIRYENEEAVDDSQLPKDRFSAERLKGVDSTLKIQPAELGDSAVYLCASSQGGLQETQYFGPGTRLLVL.

The chain recombines TRBV2 with TRBJ1-1; D perhaps matches TRBD1 (6 bases). The ends were cut back, 7 bases at V and 2 bases at J, with 14 bases in the middle. The germline CDR1 and CDR2 sequences are SNHLY and FYNNEI. This CDR3 comprises 14 residues. CDR3 sequence: CASIRQEGNTEAFF. CDR3 in DNA: TGTGCCAGCATTCGACAGGAAGGCAACACTGAAGCTTTCTTT.

CDR3 protein: CASSYSGTSGRRDIQYF. The CDR3 DNA reads as TGCGCCAGCAGTTATTCCGGGACTAGCGGGAGAAGAGACATTCAGTACTTC. This chain uses TRBV10-2 with TRBJ2-4, with 14 bases that match TRBD2. Germline trimming cut 5 bases from V and 8 bases from J; bases unmatched to any gene: 11. CDR3 size: 17 residues. Germline CDR1 reads WSHSY; CDR2 reads SAAADI.